Following are 15 T cell receptor beta chains from one sample sequenced in a study of shared clonotypes between healthy human individuals. TCRdb keeps only in-frame clones here, not all; method: immunoSEQ multiplex PCR. The sample carries about 2.2 million clones, roughly 95% recorded once. Naive CD8 populations comprised CD45RO-negative cells positively selected for CCR7, excluding terminally differentiated effector memory CD45RA+ cells. Input material: naive CD8+ T cells from PBMCs. Receptor source: a man between 18 and 35 years old in good health. Some clones in this sample may be carry-over from other donors' samples.

The V and J genes are TRBV7-8 and TRBJ1-5; the D is unclear. Germline V gives CDR1 SGHVS, CDR2 FQNEAQ. This CDR3 is 12 amino acids long. The germline V and J ends were trimmed by 3 bases and 8 bases, with 8 bases remaining between them. The CDR3 region is CASSFSLKPQHF. The DNA for the CDR3 is TGTGCCAGCAGCTTTAGTCTTAAGCCCCAGCATTTT.

Comments on this clone: The same CDR3 arises from other DNA sequences in this sample as well. The rearrangement joins TRBV27 to TRBJ1-5; no clear D. Germline V gene sequence: CDR1 MNHEY, CDR2 SMNVEV (reference sequence). CDR3 length equals 14 residues. V was shortened by 2 bases and J by 3 bases, with 8 bases between the two germline ends. CDR3 protein: CASSLQASNQPQHF. The CDR3 nucleotides read TGTGCCAGCAGTTTACAGGCCTCCAATCAGCCCCAGCATTTT.

This clone was counted between two and nine times. CDR3 sequence (DNA): TGTGCCAGCAGTGACGGAGAGGCGGGTAATGAAAAACTGTTTTTT. Protein product: CASSDGEAGNEKLFF. The chain uses TRBV6-4 and TRBJ1-4; D gene ambiguous. The CDR3 spans 15 residues. Germline V gene lookup returns CDR1 MRHNA and CDR2 SNTAGT. V was shortened by 2 bases and J by 4 bases, with 11 bases between the two germline ends.

CDR3 DNA: TGTGCCAGCAGCCGGACTAGCGGGGGCCACGCGGTTCAAGAGACCCAGTACTTC. This codes for CASSRTSGGHAVQETQYF. The chain uses TRBV27 and TRBJ2-5; TRBD2 agrees at 13 bases. The germline CDR1 and CDR2 sequences are MNHEY and SMNVEV (reference sequence). The CDR3 consists of 18 residues. The trim removed 6 bases at V and 2 bases at J, leaving 12 bases unmatched.

The V gene is TRBV14, the J gene TRBJ2-7; no clear D. The length of the CDR3 is 14 residues. V lost 1 base to trimming and J lost 3 bases, with 10 bases between them. Germline V gene sequence: CDR1 SGHDN, CDR2 FVKESK. The CDR3 loop reads CASSQVGSFYEQYF. CDR3 nucleotide sequence: TGTGCCAGCAGCCAAGTCGGCAGCTTCTACGAGCAGTACTTC.

The chain links TRBV25-1 to TRBJ2-5; no clear D gene. Germline-derived CDR1 and CDR2 are MGHDK and SYGVNS. The CDR3 is made up of 10 amino acids. V was clipped by 4 bases and J by 5 bases, with 2 bases between them. The CDR3 DNA is TGTGCCAGCAGTGTGGAGACCCAGTACTTC. Encoded protein: CASSVETQYF. The variable domain in full, with the rest retrieved from reference TRBV25-1 and TRBJ2-5, is EADIYQTPRYLVIGTGKKITLECSQTMGHDKMYWYQQDPGMELHLIHYSYGVNSTEKGDLSSESTVSRIRTEHFPLTLESARPSHTSQYLCASSVETQYFGPGTRLLVL.

The V call is TRBV23-1, the J call TRBJ2-7; 9 bases are a match to TRBD2. TRBV23-1 is an open reading frame, and its role is uncertain. This CDR3 comprises 14 residues. V lost 2 bases, J lost 6 bases, and 5 bases stayed unmatched. CDR3 in DNA: TGCGCCAGCAGTCAAGGCGGGAGGGCTGGCGAGCAGTACTTC. Protein product: CASSQGGRAGEQYF.

This chain links TRBV28 with TRBJ2-3; 9 bases fit TRBD2. CDR1 is MDHEN, CDR2 SYDVKM, per germline. The V and J ends lost 5 bases and 3 bases, in that order; junction bases with no gene match: 6. The CDR3 has 15 amino acids. CDR3 protein: CASSLPLAGTDTQYF. The CDR3 bases are TGTGCCAGCAGTCTCCCCCTAGCGGGGACAGATACGCAGTATTTT.

The count of this clone is one. The chain employs TRBV5-5 and TRBJ2-7, with D maybe TRBD1 (6 bases). CDR1 SGHKS and CDR2 YYEKEE come from the germline V gene (reference sequence). V lost 3 bases, J lost 3 bases, and 16 bases lay in between. The CDR3 extends over 15 amino acids. The DNA for the CDR3 is TGTGCCAGCAGCTCGGCCGGGACACTAGTCTACGAGCAGTACTTC. Its protein is CASSSAGTLVYEQYF.

This chain links TRBV27 with TRBJ2-1; TRBD2 aligns across 14 bases. Germline-derived CDR1 and CDR2 are MNHEY and SMNVEV (reference sequence). This CDR3 spans 16 amino acids. J lost 10 bases, V lost 2 bases, and 7 bases had no gene match. Written as DNA, the CDR3 is TGTGCCAGCAGTTTAGGTTGGGGACTAGCGGGAGTCGAGCAGTTCTTC. Translating it yields CASSLGWGLAGVEQFF.

The chain is built from TRBV28 and TRBJ1-4; D is uncertain. Trimming shortened V by 4 bases and J by 8 bases, and 17 bases separated the two germline ends. The CDR3 contains 15 residues. Germline assignment: CDR1 MDHEN and CDR2 SYDVKM. This CDR3 is CASSSPDRVSEKLFF. DNA of the CDR3: TGTGCCAGCAGTTCGCCCGATAGGGTTAGCGAAAAACTGTTTTTT.

This clone appeared a few times. The chain links TRBV29-1 to TRBJ1-1, with D possibly being TRBD1 (6 bases). Trimming took 7 bases from V and 4 from J, leaving 16 bases between them. Germline V gene lookup returns CDR1 SQVTM and CDR2 ANQGSEA. The length of the CDR3 is 13 residues. The CDR3 sequence is CSDLGGVSTEAFF. In DNA, the CDR3 is TGCAGCGACCTAGGGGGTGTTAGCACTGAAGCTTTCTTT.

This chain uses TRBV28 with TRBJ2-2, with TRBD1 as a possible D gene (6 bases). Trimming removed 5 bases from V and 7 bases from J, with 20 bases in between. The CDR3 consists of 16 residues. CDR1 MDHEN and CDR2 SYDVKM come from the germline V gene. CDR3: CASSLSPGTPNGELFF. In DNA form, the CDR3 reads TGTGCCAGCAGTCTCTCCCCCGGGACACCGAACGGGGAGCTGTTTTTT.

There are a few counts of this clone. The chain is built from TRBV7-9 and TRBJ1-2; tentatively, D is TRBD1 (5 bases). Germline V gene data show CDR1 as SEHNR and CDR2 as FQNEAQ (reference sequence). The V end was cut by 1 base, the J end by 2 bases, with 14 bases between. The CDR3 extends over 16 amino acids. The CDR3 coding sequence is TGTGCCAGCAGCTTAGGGACAATTGTGGACAACTATGGCTACACCTTC. It is translated as CASSLGTIVDNYGYTF.

The chain joins TRBV29-1 to TRBJ1-1, with 9 bases identical to TRBD1. Germline loops: CDR1 SQVTM, CDR2 ANQGSEA. The CDR3 covers 15 residues. V lost 3 bases and J lost 1; bases outside the gene matches: 6. The CDR3 nucleotides are TGCAGCGTTGATAGAACAGGGGGCCCGAACACTGAAGCTTTCTTT. As protein: CSVDRTGGPNTEAFF.